This is a list of T cell receptor beta chains from one sample in a study of control samples from healthy donors and cancer patients. Generated by immunoSEQ multiplex PCR, the TCRdb table keeps only in-frame clones and is missing some. This sample has 150,000 to 200,000 clones; roughly 92% occur once, and the top ten carry less than 0.75%. Sequences were obtained from blood. These receptors were obtained from a woman aged 25 to 39 in good health. CDR3s include the opening cysteine and the closing phenylalanine or tryptophan. D genes are given only for firm matches. Clone size is shown for a subset of rows, as once, few, many or a class of expanded clone.

V gene: TRBV3-1/TRBV3-2; J gene: TRBJ1-2; clone size: NA; D gene: NA; CDR3 protein: CASSQNSLNYGYTF; CDR3 DNA: TGTGCCAGCAGCCAAAACAGCCTTAACTATGGCTACACCTTC
V gene: TRBV18; J gene: TRBJ1-1; clone size: once; D gene: NA; CDR3 protein: CASSPGALNTEAFF; CDR3 DNA: TGTGCCAGCTCACCAGGGGCACTGAACACTGAAGCTTTCTTT
V gene: TRBV6-1; J gene: TRBJ1-5; clone size: NA; D gene: NA; CDR3 protein: CASSDGTDYQPQHF; CDR3 DNA: TGTGCCAGCAGTGACGGGACGGATTATCAGCCCCAGCATTTT
V gene: TRBV4-1; J gene: TRBJ2-7; clone size: NA; D gene: TRBD2; CDR3 protein: CASSQGPGGRAAYEQYF; CDR3 DNA: TGCGCCAGCAGCCAAGGGCCGGGCGGGAGGGCCGCCTACGAGCAGTACTTC
V gene: TRBV2; J gene: TRBJ1-5; clone size: NA; D gene: NA; CDR3 protein: CASSGTAGVQPQHF; CDR3 DNA: TGTGCCAGCAGTGGGACGGCAGGGGTACAGCCCCAGCATTTT
V gene: TRBV10-3; J gene: TRBJ1-6; clone size: once; D gene: TRBD1; CDR3 protein: CAISESQGSSSPLHF; CDR3 DNA: TGTGCCATCAGTGAGTCACAGGGGAGTAGTTCACCCCTCCACTTT
V gene: TRBV10-3; J gene: TRBJ1-1; clone size: NA; D gene: NA; CDR3 protein: CAIRERQEGTEAFF; CDR3 DNA: TGTGCCATCAGGGAGAGACAGGAGGGCACTGAAGCTTTCTTT
V gene: TRBV5-4; J gene: TRBJ1-1; clone size: NA; D gene: NA; CDR3 protein: CASSFQALNTEAFF; CDR3 DNA: TGTGCCAGCAGCTTTCAGGCGTTGAACACTGAAGCTTTCTTT
V gene: TRBV19; J gene: TRBJ1-5; clone size: NA; D gene: NA; CDR3 protein: CASSMMEGINQPQHF; CDR3 DNA: TGTGCCAGTAGTATGATGGAAGGGATCAATCAGCCCCAGCATTTT
V gene: TRBV21-1; J gene: TRBJ2-1; clone size: NA; D gene: NA; CDR3 protein: CASSKVGTSGTDEQFF; CDR3 DNA: TGTGCCAGCAGCAAAGTCGGGACTAGCGGGACGGATGAGCAGTTCTTC
V gene: TRBV2; J gene: TRBJ2-1; clone size: NA; D gene: NA; CDR3 protein: CASSYSPGKIYNEQFF; CDR3 DNA: TGTGCCAGCAGTTACTCGCCGGGAAAGATCTACAATGAGCAGTTCTTC
V gene: TRBV6-5; J gene: TRBJ2-2; clone size: NA; D gene: NA; CDR3 protein: CASRYRTTGELFF; CDR3 DNA: TGTGCCAGCAGATACCGGACCACCGGGGAGCTGTTTTTT
V gene: TRBV30; J gene: TRBJ1-5; clone size: NA; D gene: NA; CDR3 protein: CAWPIYSNQPQHF; CDR3 DNA: TGTGCCTGGCCCATTTATAGCAATCAGCCCCAGCATTTT
V gene: TRBV5-1; J gene: TRBJ1-4; clone size: NA; D gene: NA; CDR3 protein: CASSFGATNEKLFF; CDR3 DNA: TGCGCCAGCAGCTTCGGGGCAACTAATGAAAAACTGTTTTTT
V gene: TRBV24-1; J gene: TRBJ1-4; clone size: NA; D gene: NA; CDR3 protein: CATSEPGAANEKLFF; CDR3 DNA: TGTGCCACCAGTGAGCCAGGGGCGGCTAATGAAAAACTGTTTTTT
V gene: TRBV7-2; J gene: TRBJ2-3; clone size: NA; D gene: TRBD2; CDR3 protein: CASSFGLAGGPHDTQYF; CDR3 DNA: TGTGCCAGCAGCTTCGGGCTAGCGGGAGGGCCCCATGATACGCAGTATTTT
V gene: TRBV6-5; J gene: TRBJ1-5; clone size: NA; D gene: TRBD1; CDR3 protein: CASSYGGTGGQPQHF; CDR3 DNA: TGTGCCAGCAGTTACGGAGGGACAGGGGGTCAGCCCCAGCATTTT
V gene: TRBV4-2; J gene: TRBJ2-1; clone size: NA; D gene: TRBD1; CDR3 protein: CASSQQRGTGKFDNEQFF; CDR3 DNA: TGTGCCAGCAGCCAACAAAGGGGGACAGGAAAGTTTGACAATGAGCAGTTCTTC
V gene: TRBV12-5; J gene: TRBJ1-5; clone size: NA; D gene: NA; CDR3 protein: CASGLVQQVGQPQHF; CDR3 DNA: TGTGCTAGTGGTTTGGTACAGCAGGTCGGGCAGCCCCAGCATTTT
V gene: TRBV5-1; J gene: TRBJ2-3; clone size: NA; D gene: NA; CDR3 protein: CASSLSDETSQYF; CDR3 DNA: TGCGCCAGCAGCTTGTCAGACGAAACATCGCAGTATTTT
V gene: TRBV7-4; J gene: TRBJ1-2; clone size: NA; D gene: NA; CDR3 protein: CATPRLTVYGYTF; CDR3 DNA: TGTGCCACTCCCCGCCTGACGGTCTATGGCTACACCTTC
V gene: TRBV7-9; J gene: TRBJ1-5; clone size: NA; D gene: NA; CDR3 protein: CASSSRQGNQPQHF; CDR3 DNA: TGTGCCAGCAGCTCAAGACAGGGCAATCAGCCCCAGCATTTT
V gene: TRBV11-3; J gene: TRBJ1-3; clone size: NA; D gene: NA; CDR3 protein: CASSYGQHSNTIYF; CDR3 DNA: TGTGCCAGCAGTTATGGACAGCACTCCAACACCATATATTTT
V gene: TRBV4-2; J gene: TRBJ2-7; clone size: NA; D gene: NA; CDR3 protein: CASSLDSESYEQYF; CDR3 DNA: TGTGCCAGCAGCTTGGACTCAGAGTCCTACGAGCAGTACTTC
V gene: TRBV19; J gene: TRBJ1-1; clone size: NA; D gene: NA; CDR3 protein: CASSIPDGMNTEAFF; CDR3 DNA: TGTGCCAGTAGTATACCAGACGGAATGAACACTGAAGCTTTCTTT
V gene: TRBV5-1; J gene: TRBJ2-3; clone size: once; D gene: NA; CDR3 protein: CASSSGEGTDTQYF; CDR3 DNA: TGCGCCAGCAGCTCAGGGGAGGGCACAGATACGCAGTATTTT
V gene: TRBV28; J gene: TRBJ2-1; clone size: NA; D gene: TRBD1; CDR3 protein: CASSHTGTGSNEQFF; CDR3 DNA: TGTGCCAGCAGTCATACCGGGACAGGGTCTAATGAGCAGTTCTTC
V gene: TRBV28; J gene: TRBJ1-4; clone size: NA; D gene: NA; CDR3 protein: CASSSLNEKLFF; CDR3 DNA: TGTGCCAGCAGTTCACTAAATGAAAAACTGTTTTTT
V gene: TRBV27; J gene: TRBJ1-5; clone size: NA; D gene: NA; CDR3 protein: CASSLTPGNQPQHF; CDR3 DNA: TGTGCCAGCAGTTTAACCCCGGGGAATCAGCCCCAGCATTTT
V gene: TRBV18; J gene: TRBJ2-1; clone size: NA; D gene: NA; CDR3 protein: CASSPPTLYNEQFF; CDR3 DNA: TGTGCCAGCTCACCACCGACACTCTACAATGAGCAGTTCTTC
V gene: TRBV5-8; J gene: TRBJ2-1; clone size: NA; D gene: NA; CDR3 protein: CASSMRTGTEQFF; CDR3 DNA: TGTGCCAGCAGCATGCGGACCGGTACTGAGCAGTTCTTC
V gene: TRBV2; J gene: TRBJ2-4; clone size: few; D gene: NA; CDR3 protein: CASSEKGAGKNIQYF; CDR3 DNA: TGTGCCAGCAGTGAAAAAGGGGCTGGCAAAAACATTCAGTACTTC
V gene: TRBV10-1; J gene: TRBJ2-7; clone size: NA; D gene: TRBD2; CDR3 protein: CASMRGMAYEQYF; CDR3 DNA: TGCGCCAGCATGCGGGGGATGGCCTACGAGCAGTACTTC
V gene: TRBV30; J gene: TRBJ1-1; clone size: NA; D gene: NA; CDR3 protein: CAWKSPSVNTEAFF; CDR3 DNA: TGTGCCTGGAAGTCCCCCAGCGTCAACACTGAAGCTTTCTTT
V gene: TRBV7-2; J gene: TRBJ1-5; clone size: NA; D gene: NA; CDR3 protein: CASKKSGEPQHF; CDR3 DNA: TGTGCCAGTAAAAAGTCAGGGGAGCCCCAGCATTTT
V gene: TRBV7-2; J gene: TRBJ1-2; clone size: NA; D gene: NA; CDR3 protein: CASSPHPRGTKYGYTF; CDR3 DNA: TGTGCCAGCAGCCCCCATCCCCGAGGCACTAAGTATGGCTACACCTTC
V gene: TRBV19; J gene: TRBJ2-7; clone size: NA; D gene: NA; CDR3 protein: CASTKDGAYGQYF; CDR3 DNA: TGTGCCAGTACCAAGGACGGAGCCTACGGGCAGTACTTC
V gene: TRBV11-1; J gene: TRBJ1-4; clone size: NA; D gene: NA; CDR3 protein: CASSLSGGREKLFF; CDR3 DNA: TGTGCCAGCAGCTTATCTGGGGGACGCGAAAAACTGTTTTTT
V gene: TRBV5-1; J gene: TRBJ2-7; clone size: NA; D gene: NA; CDR3 protein: CASSLPGTSDSYEQYF; CDR3 DNA: TGCGCCAGCAGCTTGCCCGGGACAAGCGATAGCTACGAGCAGTACTTC
V gene: TRBV14; J gene: TRBJ2-5; clone size: NA; D gene: NA; CDR3 protein: CASSHKLGSGETQYF; CDR3 DNA: TGTGCCAGCAGCCATAAGTTGGGGTCGGGAGAGACCCAGTACTTC
V gene: TRBV18; J gene: TRBJ1-6; clone size: NA; D gene: NA; CDR3 protein: CASSSSFGNSPLHF; CDR3 DNA: TGTGCCAGTTCCTCGAGCTTTGGGAATTCACCCCTCCACTTT
V gene: TRBV7-9; J gene: TRBJ2-1; clone size: NA; D gene: NA; CDR3 protein: CASSLIVAGEYNEQFF; CDR3 DNA: TGTGCCAGCAGCTTAATCGTTGCAGGGGAGTACAATGAGCAGTTCTTC
V gene: TRBV15; J gene: TRBJ2-2; clone size: NA; D gene: TRBD2; CDR3 protein: CATSRDGSGRFSGELFF; CDR3 DNA: TGTGCCACCAGCAGAGATGGGAGCGGGAGGTTTTCCGGGGAGCTGTTTTTT
V gene: TRBV27; J gene: TRBJ2-7; clone size: NA; D gene: TRBD2; CDR3 protein: CASSLKGGAGGIYEQYF; CDR3 DNA: TGTGCCAGCAGTTTAAAGGGCGGAGCGGGAGGTATCTACGAGCAGTACTTC
V gene: TRBV30; J gene: TRBJ2-5; clone size: NA; D gene: NA; CDR3 protein: CAWSVLGIRETQYF; CDR3 DNA: TGTGCCTGGAGTGTTCTCGGGATCCGAGAGACCCAGTACTTC
V gene: TRBV30; J gene: TRBJ1-4; clone size: NA; D gene: NA; CDR3 protein: CAWSGGWGKLEKLFF; CDR3 DNA: TGTGCCTGGAGTGGAGGGTGGGGAAAACTTGAAAAACTGTTTTTT
V gene: TRBV5-6; J gene: TRBJ2-1; clone size: NA; D gene: TRBD2; CDR3 protein: CASSFLTGGLYNEQFF; CDR3 DNA: TGTGCCAGCAGCTTTCTAACGGGAGGGCTCTACAATGAGCAGTTCTTC
V gene: TRBV5-1; J gene: TRBJ1-3; clone size: once; D gene: NA; CDR3 protein: CASSSPTRDRNTIYF; CDR3 DNA: TGCGCCAGCAGCTCGCCTACCAGGGACCGAAACACCATATATTTT
V gene: TRBV6-4; J gene: TRBJ2-2; clone size: NA; D gene: TRBD2; CDR3 protein: CASSEGTSVNTGELFF; CDR3 DNA: TGTGCCAGCAGTGAGGGGACTAGCGTGAACACCGGGGAGCTGTTTTTT
V gene: TRBV9; J gene: TRBJ1-1; clone size: NA; D gene: NA; CDR3 protein: CASSVYGGWNTEAFF; CDR3 DNA: TGTGCCAGCAGCGTTTACGGGGGATGGAACACTGAAGCTTTCTTT
V gene: TRBV13; J gene: TRBJ2-2; clone size: NA; D gene: NA; CDR3 protein: CASSLGGLSSNTGELFF; CDR3 DNA: TGTGCCAGCAGCTTGGGCGGACTATCCTCGAACACCGGGGAGCTGTTTTTT
V gene: TRBV18; J gene: TRBJ2-1; clone size: NA; D gene: TRBD1; CDR3 protein: CASSLGQGTYNEQFF; CDR3 DNA: TGTGCCAGCTCACTCGGACAGGGGACTTACAATGAGCAGTTCTTC
V gene: TRBV25-1; J gene: TRBJ2-7; clone size: NA; D gene: NA; CDR3 protein: CASYPGNGYEQYF; CDR3 DNA: TGTGCCAGTTACCCAGGGAATGGCTACGAGCAGTACTTC
V gene: TRBV20-1; J gene: TRBJ2-1; clone size: NA; D gene: NA; CDR3 protein: CSASIPRGGFYEQFF; CDR3 DNA: TGCAGTGCTAGTATTCCCAGGGGGGGTTTCTATGAGCAGTTCTTC
V gene: TRBV7-2; J gene: TRBJ2-5; clone size: NA; D gene: NA; CDR3 protein: CASSLNGGKETQYF; CDR3 DNA: TGTGCCAGCAGCTTAAACGGGGGTAAAGAGACCCAGTACTTC
V gene: TRBV28; J gene: TRBJ1-6; clone size: NA; D gene: NA; CDR3 protein: CASSFGSGSYNSPLHF; CDR3 DNA: TGTGCCAGCAGTTTTGGGTCGGGCTCCTATAATTCACCCCTCCACTTT
V gene: TRBV6-6; J gene: TRBJ2-5; clone size: NA; D gene: NA; CDR3 protein: CASSYSNGMGETQYF; CDR3 DNA: TGTGCCAGCAGTTACTCTAACGGGATGGGCGAGACCCAGTACTTC
V gene: TRBV6-2/TRBV6-3; J gene: TRBJ2-7; clone size: NA; D gene: NA; CDR3 protein: CASSYFGQGNEQYF; CDR3 DNA: TGTGCCAGCAGTTATTTCGGGCAGGGCAACGAGCAGTACTTC